What follows is one T cell receptor beta chain and its context. Its antigen is not known. Using its own MiXCR run on the reads, TCRdb lists one record per CDR3 protein. The sample lists over 10,000 distinct CDR3 sequences; approximately 17% were seen once. Trimming took 6 bases from V and 6 from J; bases not matched to a gene: 6. The CDR3 runs to 13 residues. Germline V gene data show CDR1 as MNHNY and CDR2 as SVGAGI (reference sequence). The data are from a study of liver allograft versus peripheral blood T cells. The overall study: Transplanted livers held T cell receptor repertoires, and these were compared with repertoires in recipients' peripheral blood.

Whole-study findings and limits: It was reported that the T cell receptor repertoires found inside liver allografts differed from those that were detected in peripheral blood.

The J gene is TRBJ2-7, the V gene TRBV6-6; TRBD2 matches at 9 bases. This TCR was recovered from a human patient who had a liver transplant. Some of the T cells might come from the graft donor. CDR3 nucleotides: TGTGCCAGCAGCGCCGCAGCGGGAGGCGAGCAGTACTTC. Residues: CASSAAAGGEQYF.